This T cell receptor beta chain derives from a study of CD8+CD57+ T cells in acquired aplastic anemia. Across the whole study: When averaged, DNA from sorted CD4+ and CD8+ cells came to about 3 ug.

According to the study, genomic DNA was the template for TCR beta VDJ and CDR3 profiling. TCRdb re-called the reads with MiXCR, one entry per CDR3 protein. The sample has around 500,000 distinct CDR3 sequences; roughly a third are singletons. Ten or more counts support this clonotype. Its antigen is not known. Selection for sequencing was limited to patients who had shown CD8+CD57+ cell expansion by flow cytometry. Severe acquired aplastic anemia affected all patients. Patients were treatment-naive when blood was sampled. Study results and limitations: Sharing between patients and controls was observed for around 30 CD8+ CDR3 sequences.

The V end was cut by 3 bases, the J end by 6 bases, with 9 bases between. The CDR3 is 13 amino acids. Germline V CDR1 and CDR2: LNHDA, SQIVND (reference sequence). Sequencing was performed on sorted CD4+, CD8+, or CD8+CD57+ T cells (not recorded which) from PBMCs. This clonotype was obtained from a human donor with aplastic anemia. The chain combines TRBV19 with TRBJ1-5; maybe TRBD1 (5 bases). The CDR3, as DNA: TGTGCCAGTAGTATCAGGGTTGTTCAGCCCCAGCATTTT. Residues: CASSIRVVQPQHF.